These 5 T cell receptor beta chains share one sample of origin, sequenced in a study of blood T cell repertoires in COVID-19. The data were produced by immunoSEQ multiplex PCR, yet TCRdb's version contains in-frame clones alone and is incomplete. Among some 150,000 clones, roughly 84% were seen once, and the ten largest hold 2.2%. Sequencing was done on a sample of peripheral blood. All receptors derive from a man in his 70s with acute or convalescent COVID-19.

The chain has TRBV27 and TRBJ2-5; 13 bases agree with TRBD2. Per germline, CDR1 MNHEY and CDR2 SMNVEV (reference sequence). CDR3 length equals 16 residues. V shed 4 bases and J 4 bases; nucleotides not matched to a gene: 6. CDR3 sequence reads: CASSSPGLAGRETQYF. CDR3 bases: TGTGCCAGCAGTTCACCGGGACTAGCGGGAAGAGAGACCCAGTACTTC.

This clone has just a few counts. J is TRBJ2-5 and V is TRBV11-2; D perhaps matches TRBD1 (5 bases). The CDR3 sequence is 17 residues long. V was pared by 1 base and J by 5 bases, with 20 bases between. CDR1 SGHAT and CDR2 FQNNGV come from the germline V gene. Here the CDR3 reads CASSLAGALPGTETQYF. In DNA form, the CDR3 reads TGTGCCAGCAGCTTAGCTGGGGCACTACCGGGTACGGAGACCCAGTACTTC.

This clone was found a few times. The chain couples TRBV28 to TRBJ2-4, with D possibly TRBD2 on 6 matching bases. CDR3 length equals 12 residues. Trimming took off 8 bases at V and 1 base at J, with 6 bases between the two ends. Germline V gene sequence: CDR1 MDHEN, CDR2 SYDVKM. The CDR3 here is CASGRAKNIQYF. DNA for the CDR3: TGTGCCAGCGGGAGGGCCAAAAACATTCAGTACTTC.

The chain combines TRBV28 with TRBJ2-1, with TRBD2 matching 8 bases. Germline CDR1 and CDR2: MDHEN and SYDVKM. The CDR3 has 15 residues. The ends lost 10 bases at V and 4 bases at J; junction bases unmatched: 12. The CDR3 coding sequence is TGTGCCACGAATGGGGGACTAGGTTTATACAATGAGCAGTTCTTC. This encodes CATNGGLGLYNEQFF.

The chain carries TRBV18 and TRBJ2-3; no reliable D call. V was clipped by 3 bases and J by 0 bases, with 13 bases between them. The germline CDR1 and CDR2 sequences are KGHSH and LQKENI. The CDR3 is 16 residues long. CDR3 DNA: TGTGCCAGCTCACCGGCGGTACCTTCTAGCACAGATACGCAGTATTTT. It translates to CASSPAVPSSTDTQYF.